Shown below are 15 T cell receptor beta chains from a single sample sequenced in a study of early T cells in non-severe SARS-CoV-2 infection. A single record per CDR3 protein comes from TCRdb applying MiXCR to the 5' RACE reads. The table lists more than 95,000 distinct CDR3 sequences, approximately 17% of them singletons. The material sequenced was whole blood. Receptor source: an adult who was a healthcare worker with PCR-confirmed SARS-CoV-2 infection or an uninfected control (not recorded which).

This CDR3 is CASSPWDGETQYF. The CDR3 DNA follows: TGTGCCAGCAGCCCATGGGACGGGGAGACCCAGTACTTC. The rearrangement uses TRBV6-2 or TRBV6-3 and TRBJ2-5; D may match TRBD1 or TRBD2 (5 bases each). Germline values: CDR1 MNHEY, CDR2 SVGEGT. This CDR3 has 13 residues. Trimming removed 6 bases at V and 5 bases at J, with 13 bases between.

The V call is TRBV4-2, the J call TRBJ1-6; maybe TRBD1 (6 bases). Germline values: CDR1 LGHNA, CDR2 YNFKEQ. V lost 4 bases, J lost 6 bases, and 16 bases lay in between. The CDR3 runs to 16 residues. The CDR3 nucleotides are TGTGCCAGCAGCCCTCTAGGGACACGACTTAATTCACCCCTCCACTTT. It yields the protein CASSPLGTRLNSPLHF.

The chain has TRBV6-2 or TRBV6-3 and TRBJ1-1; possibly TRBD1 for D (5 bases). Germline V CDR1 and CDR2: MNHEY, SVGEGT. This CDR3 is 15 amino acids long. The V and J ends lost 5 bases and 1 base respectively, with 14 bases between them. Here the CDR3 reads CASSTTWGKNTEAFF. CDR3 coding DNA: TGTGCCAGCAGTACCACCTGGGGGAAGAACACTGAAGCTTTCTTT.

This clonotype was picked up a small number of times. CDR3 loop: CATSDPTDPYEQYF. The CDR3 DNA reads as TGTGCCACCAGTGACCCGACGGACCCCTACGAGCAGTACTTC. This chain joins TRBV24-1 and TRBJ2-7, with D uncertain. The germline gives CDR1 KGHDR, CDR2 SFDVKD. V gave up 4 bases and J gave up 2 bases, with 11 bases separating them. This CDR3 has 14 amino acids.

In this sample, this clonotype turned up many times. The chain joins TRBV7-9 to TRBJ1-1; D unresolved. From germline, CDR1 is SEHNR and CDR2 FQNEAQ (reference sequence). The CDR3 sequence is 13 residues long. Between the trimmed V and J ends, which lost 4 bases and 1 base, there was a span of 7 bases. This CDR3 reads CASSSNRNTEAFF. The CDR3 region has the DNA TGTGCCAGCAGCTCTAACAGGAACACTGAAGCTTTCTTT.

This clonotype was detected ten times or more. This rearrangement joins TRBV27 to TRBJ1-6, with D possibly matching TRBD1 (5 bases). Per germline, CDR1 MNHEY and CDR2 SMNVEV (reference sequence). This CDR3 spans 17 amino acids. The germline V and J ends were trimmed by 6 bases and 0 bases, with 15 bases remaining between them. Written as DNA, the CDR3 is TGTGCCAGCAGCCAACAGGAGACCAGCTCCTATAATTCACCCCTCCACTTT. Its translation is CASSQQETSSYNSPLHF.

This clonotype came up a few times. The chain uses TRBV25-1 and TRBJ1-5, with a possible D match to TRBD1 (5 bases). Germline V gives CDR1 MGHDK, CDR2 SYGVNS. Trimming took off 4 bases at V and 10 bases at J, with 14 bases between the two ends. This CDR3 region has 13 residues. CDR3 sequence: CASSGGVGVPQHF. CDR3 coding DNA: TGTGCCAGCAGTGGGGGTGTGGGGGTCCCCCAGCATTTT.

The chain carries TRBV28 and TRBJ1-5; 9 bases line up with TRBD1. CDR1 and CDR2 (germline): MDHEN, SYDVKM. The CDR3 has 15 residues. V was clipped by 2 bases and J by 5 bases; unmatched bases: 4. DNA for the CDR3: TGTGCCAGCAGTTTAACAGGGGGCTTCGATCAGCCCCAGCATTTT. Residues: CASSLTGGFDQPQHF.

Many counts were recorded for this clonotype. The chain is built from TRBV7-2 and TRBJ1-1; D gene uncertain. CDR3 size: 13 residues. Germline V CDR1 and CDR2: SGHTA, FQGNSA. Trimming took 6 bases from V and 1 from J, leaving 9 bases between them. CDR3 nucleotides: TGTGCCAGCAGGCAGGAGTCGAACACTGAAGCTTTCTTT. Amino acids: CASRQESNTEAFF. Based on the CDR3 plus reference TRBV7-2 and TRBJ1-1, the full variable domain is GAGVSQSPSNKVTEKGKDVELRCDPISGHTALYWYRQSLGQGLEFLIYFQGNSAPDKSGLPSDRFSAERTGGSVSTLTIQRTQQEDSAVYLCASRQESNTEAFFGQGTRLTVV.

CDR3 amino acids: CASSQGTSANTNTGELFF. The CDR3 DNA follows: TGCGCCAGCAGCCAAGGGACTAGCGCAAATACGAACACCGGGGAGCTGTTTTTT. The V gene is TRBV4-3, the J gene TRBJ2-2; 9 positions agree with TRBD2. CDR3 length: 18 residues. The V and J ends lost 1 base and 0 bases, in that order; junction bases with no gene match: 6. Germline V lookup: CDR1 LGHNA, CDR2 YSLEER.

The V call is TRBV18, the J call TRBJ2-2; 7 bases are shared with TRBD1. Trimming at V came to 6 bases and at J to 0 bases, leaving 4 bases not matched to a gene. CDR1 is KGHSH, CDR2 LQKENI, per germline. The CDR3 totals 15 residues. The CDR3 loop is CASSEGQTNTGELFF. The DNA for the CDR3 is TGTGCCAGCTCCGAGGGACAGACGAACACCGGGGAGCTGTTTTTT.

In its sample, this clonotype was seen many times. V and J are TRBV6-5 and TRBJ1-1; D is unresolved. The CDR3 runs to 12 residues. Trimming cost V 2 bases and J 7 bases, with 8 bases left between them. Germline V gives CDR1 MNHEY, CDR2 SVGAGI. CDR3 amino acids: CASSYSGDEAFF. The CDR3 bases are TGTGCCAGCAGTTACAGCGGAGATGAAGCTTTCTTT.

This clonotype appeared a few times. The chain has TRBV2 and TRBJ1-5, with a tentative D call TRBD1 (5 bases). This CDR3 comprises 14 residues. V dropped 0 bases and J dropped 7 bases, with 10 bases sitting between them. The germline CDR1 and CDR2 sequences are SNHLY and FYNNEI. The CDR3 loop is CASSEAQGWQPQHF. The CDR3 DNA follows: TGTGCCAGCAGTGAAGCCCAGGGATGGCAGCCCCAGCATTTT.

This clonotype was picked up many times. The chain carries TRBV10-1 and TRBJ2-2; D not resolved. CDR3 length equals 12 residues. Trimming took 5 bases from V and 7 from J, leaving 8 bases between them. Germline CDR1 is WNHNN and CDR2 is SYGVQD (reference sequence). The CDR3 region has the DNA TGCGCCAGCAGTTCCCCGAACGGGGAGCTGTTTTTT. Translating it yields CASSSPNGELFF.

In this sample, this clonotype turned up a few times. The genes are TRBV5-5 and TRBJ2-1; D is ambiguous. V lost 2 bases and J 7 bases, leaving 10 bases between the germline ends. The CDR3 is made up of 13 amino acids. The germline V gene has CDR1 SGHKS and CDR2 YYEKEE (reference sequence). In DNA, the CDR3 is TGTGCCAGCAGCTTAGGACGTGGGAATGAGCAGTTCTTC. Its protein is CASSLGRGNEQFF. Full variable domain (remainder filled in from reference TRBV5-5 and TRBJ2-1): DAGVTQSPTHLIKTRGQQVTLRCSPISGHKSVSWYQQVLGQGPQFIFQYYEKEERGRGNFPDRFSARQFPNYSSELNVNALLLGDSALYLCASSLGRGNEQFFGPGTRLTVL.